This T cell receptor beta chain was documented in a study of cytomegalovirus exposure and HLA in healthy donors. The study, taken as a whole, reports: Versus the approximately 700-donor mean, an Asian-associated ancestry cluster reportedly showed fewer N-insertions in a later analysis. Highly shared sequence variants in one cluster were likely a sequencing artifact.

Germline loops: CDR1 LGHNA, CDR2 YSLEER. The CDR3 totals 18 residues. Trimming stripped 1 base from V and 1 base from J, with 19 bases between. Notes on this clone: Its antigen is unknown.

PCR involved 60 Vbeta and 13 Jbeta primers. Clones were sequenced by immunoSEQ multiplex PCR, and TCRdb holds only the in-frame ones, with some missing. This sample yields about 210,000 clones, of which 75% to 80% are seen a single time; roughly 1.9% belongs to the top ten. The TCR comes from a male donor in good health and CMV-seronegative. V usage is TRBV4-3 and J usage is TRBJ1-2; D perhaps matches TRBD1 (5 bases). The sequencing input was PBMCs. As DNA, the CDR3 is TGCGCCAGCAGCCAAGGAATCGCCGGGACTTTTGATAACTATGGCTACACCTTC. It encodes CASSQGIAGTFDNYGYTF.